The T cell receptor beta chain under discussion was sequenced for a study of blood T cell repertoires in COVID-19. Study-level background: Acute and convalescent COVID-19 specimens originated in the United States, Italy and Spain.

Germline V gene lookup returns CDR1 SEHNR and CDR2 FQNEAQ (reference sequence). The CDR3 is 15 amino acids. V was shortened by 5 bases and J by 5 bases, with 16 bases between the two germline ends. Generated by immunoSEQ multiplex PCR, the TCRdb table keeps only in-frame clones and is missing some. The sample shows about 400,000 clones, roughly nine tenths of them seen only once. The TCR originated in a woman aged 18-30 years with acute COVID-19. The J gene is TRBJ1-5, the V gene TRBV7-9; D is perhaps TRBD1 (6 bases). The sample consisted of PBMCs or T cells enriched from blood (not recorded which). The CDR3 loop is CASSTDHNRDQPQHF. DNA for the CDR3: TGTGCCAGCAGCACCGACCACAACAGGGATCAGCCCCAGCATTTT.